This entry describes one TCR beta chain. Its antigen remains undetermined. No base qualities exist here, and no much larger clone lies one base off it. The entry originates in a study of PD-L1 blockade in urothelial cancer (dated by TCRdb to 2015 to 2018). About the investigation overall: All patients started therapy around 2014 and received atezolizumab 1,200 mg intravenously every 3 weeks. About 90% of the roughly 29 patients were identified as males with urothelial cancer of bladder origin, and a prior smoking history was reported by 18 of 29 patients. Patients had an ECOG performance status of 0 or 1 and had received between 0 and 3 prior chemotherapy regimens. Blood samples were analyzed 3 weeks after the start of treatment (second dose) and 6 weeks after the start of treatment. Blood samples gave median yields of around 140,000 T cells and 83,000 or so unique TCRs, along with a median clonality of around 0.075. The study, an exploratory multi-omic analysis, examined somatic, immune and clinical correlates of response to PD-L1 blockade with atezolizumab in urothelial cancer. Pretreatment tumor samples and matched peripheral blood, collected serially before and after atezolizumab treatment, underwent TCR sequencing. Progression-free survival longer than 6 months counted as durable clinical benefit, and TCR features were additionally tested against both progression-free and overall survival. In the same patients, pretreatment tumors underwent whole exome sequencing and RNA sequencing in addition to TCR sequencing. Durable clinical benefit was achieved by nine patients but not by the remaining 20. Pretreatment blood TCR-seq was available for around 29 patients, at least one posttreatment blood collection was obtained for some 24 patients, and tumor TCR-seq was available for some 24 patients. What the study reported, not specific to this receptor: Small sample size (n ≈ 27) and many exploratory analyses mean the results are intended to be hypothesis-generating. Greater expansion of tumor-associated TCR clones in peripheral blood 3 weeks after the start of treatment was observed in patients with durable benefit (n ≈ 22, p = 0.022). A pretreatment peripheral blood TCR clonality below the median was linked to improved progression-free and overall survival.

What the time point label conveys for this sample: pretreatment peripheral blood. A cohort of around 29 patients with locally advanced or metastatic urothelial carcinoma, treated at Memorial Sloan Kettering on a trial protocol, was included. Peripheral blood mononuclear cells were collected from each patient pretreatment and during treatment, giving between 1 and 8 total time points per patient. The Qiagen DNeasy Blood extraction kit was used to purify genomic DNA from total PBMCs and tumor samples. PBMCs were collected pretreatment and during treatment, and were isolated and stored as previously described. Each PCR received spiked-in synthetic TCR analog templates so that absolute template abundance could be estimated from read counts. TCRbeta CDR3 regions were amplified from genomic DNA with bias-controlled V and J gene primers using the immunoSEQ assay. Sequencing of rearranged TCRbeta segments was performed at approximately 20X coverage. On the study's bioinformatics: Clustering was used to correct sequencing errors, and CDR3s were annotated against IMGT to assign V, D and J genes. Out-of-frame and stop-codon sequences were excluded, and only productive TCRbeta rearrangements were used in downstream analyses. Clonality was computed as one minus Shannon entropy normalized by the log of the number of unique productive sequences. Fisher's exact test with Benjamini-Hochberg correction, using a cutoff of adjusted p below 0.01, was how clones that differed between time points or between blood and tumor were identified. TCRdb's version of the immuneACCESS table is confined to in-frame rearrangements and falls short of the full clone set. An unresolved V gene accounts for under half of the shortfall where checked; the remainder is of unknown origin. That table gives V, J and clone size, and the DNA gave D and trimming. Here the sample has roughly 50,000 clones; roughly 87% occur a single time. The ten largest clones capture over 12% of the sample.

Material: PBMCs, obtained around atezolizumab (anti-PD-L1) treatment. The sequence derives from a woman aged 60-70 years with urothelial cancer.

The CDR3 reads CASSPRDRDYYEQYF. The sequenced DNA: TGTGCCAGCAGCCCCCGGGACAGGGACTACTACGAGCAGTACTTC. The V gene is TRBV5-6 and the J gene is TRBJ2-7; 9 bases in the junction line up with TRBD1. Here V drops 4 bases and J drops 3 bases, and the junction holds 8 bases not matched to any gene. Reading the germline V gene gives CDR1 SGHDT and CDR2 YYEEEE. The CDR3 contains 15 residues, cysteine and phenylalanine counted. This entry keeps only the CDR3 DNA: 45 bases, framed from base 1.